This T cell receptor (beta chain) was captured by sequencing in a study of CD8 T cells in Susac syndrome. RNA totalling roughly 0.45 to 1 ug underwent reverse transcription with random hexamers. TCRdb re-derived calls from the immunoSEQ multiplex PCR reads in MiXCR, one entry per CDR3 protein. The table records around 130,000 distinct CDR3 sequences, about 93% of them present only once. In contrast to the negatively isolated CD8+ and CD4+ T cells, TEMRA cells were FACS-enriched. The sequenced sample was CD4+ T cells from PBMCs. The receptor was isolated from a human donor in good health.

The DNA of the CDR3 is TGCGCCAGCAGGATCGAAGGAGCTTTGAACACTGAAGCTTTCTTT. It codes for CASRIEGALNTEAFF. The rearrangement uses TRBV5-1 and TRBJ1-1; D gene unclear. V lost 5 bases to trimming and J lost 0 bases, with 14 bases between them. CDR1 is SGHRS, CDR2 YFSETQ, per germline. The CDR3 runs 15 residues.